Reported below is one TCR beta chain. These data are taken from a study of shared clonotypes between healthy human individuals. Study summary: The study used three CD4 naive, three CD4 memory, two CD8 naive and one CD8 memory plate per donor.

V lost 2 bases and J lost 5, with 9 bases in between. Germline V CDR1 and CDR2: KGHSH, LQKENI. This CDR3 is built from 13 residues. Assay used: immunoSEQ multiplex PCR; TCRdb lists only in-frame clones, some missing. The data hold around 1.1 million clones, with 60% to 80% observed a single time. The sample was memory CD4+ T cells from PBMCs. Subset given: CD45RA-negative fraction. The chain joins TRBV18 to TRBJ2-5; no reliable D call. This receptor was identified in a man aged 18-30 years in good health. Some clones in this sample may be carry-over from other donors' samples. CDR3 residues: CASSPGVDETQYF. The CDR3 DNA reads TGTGCCAGCTCACCAGGGGTGGATGAGACCCAGTACTTC.